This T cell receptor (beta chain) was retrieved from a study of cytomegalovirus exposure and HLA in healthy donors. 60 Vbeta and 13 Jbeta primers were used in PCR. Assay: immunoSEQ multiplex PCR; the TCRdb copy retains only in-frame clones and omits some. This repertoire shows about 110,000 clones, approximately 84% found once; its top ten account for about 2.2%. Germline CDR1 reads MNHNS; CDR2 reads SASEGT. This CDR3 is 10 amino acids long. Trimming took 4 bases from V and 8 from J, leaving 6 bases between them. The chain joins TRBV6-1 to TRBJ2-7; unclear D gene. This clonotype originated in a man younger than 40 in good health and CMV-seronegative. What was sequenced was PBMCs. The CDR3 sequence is CASSAIKQYF. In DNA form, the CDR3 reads TGTGCCAGCAGTGCTATAAAGCAGTACTTC.